These T cell receptor beta chains were read from a single sample in a study of blood T cell repertoires in COVID-19. The protocol was immunoSEQ multiplex PCR, while the TCRdb copy is restricted to in-frame clones and leaves out a portion. This sample has around 300,000 clones; about 83% occur once, and the top ten carry approximately 9%. Material: peripheral blood. These receptors were collected from a woman between 50 and 59 years old who had recovered from COVID-19. Each CDR3 is given with its conserved first and last residue. A D gene is named only where the DNA matches it firmly. Clone size is stated in some rows and not others, as once, few, many or a class when expanded.

clone size | J gene | D gene | V gene | CDR3 protein | CDR3 DNA
- | TRBJ1-4 | - | TRBV9 | CASSAQSGRVGEKLFF | TGTGCCAGCAGCGCGCAGTCAGGGAGGGTCGGTGAAAAACTGTTTTTT
- | TRBJ2-3 | TRBD2 | TRBV3-1/TRBV3-2 | CASSPRPLAALEGDTQYF | TGTGCCAGCAGCCCCAGACCGCTAGCGGCCCTCGAGGGAGATACGCAGTATTTT
few | TRBJ1-6 | TRBD1 | TRBV19 | CATNRDRNSPLHF | TGTGCCACCAACAGGGACAGAAATTCACCCCTCCACTTT
- | TRBJ2-7 | TRBD2 | TRBV6-6 | CASSSTLAGGYYEQYF | TGTGCCAGCAGTTCGACACTAGCGGGAGGGTACTACGAGCAGTACTTC
- | TRBJ1-4 | TRBD1 | TRBV28 | CASRRGGTGFEKLFF | TGTGCCAGCAGAAGGGGAGGGACAGGGTTTGAAAAACTGTTTTTT
- | TRBJ2-7 | - | TRBV5-1 | CASSLAAVPSYEQYF | TGCGCCAGCAGCTTGGCCGCAGTGCCCTCCTACGAGCAGTACTTC
- | TRBJ2-2 | TRBD2 | TRBV5-1 | CASSYTSGTNTGELFF | TGCGCCAGCAGCTATACTAGCGGGACGAACACCGGGGAGCTGTTTTTT
- | TRBJ2-2 | TRBD1 | TRBV27 | CASRGGQGATGGELFF | TGTGCCAGCAGGGGGGGACAGGGGGCGACGGGCGGGGAGCTGTTTTTT
- | TRBJ1-1 | - | TRBV28 | CASSSGDLINTEAFF | TGTGCCAGCAGTTCGGGGGATCTGATTAACACTGAAGCTTTCTTT
- | TRBJ1-3 | TRBD1 | TRBV5-5 | CASSLPGTGGNTIYF | TGTGCCAGCAGCTTACCCGGGACAGGAGGAAACACCATATATTTT
- | TRBJ1-2 | TRBD1 | TRBV27 | CASTPLRDRDIHGYTF | TGTGCCAGCACTCCTTTGCGGGACAGGGACATTCATGGCTACACCTTC
- | TRBJ2-5 | - | TRBV5-1 | CASSIQGGETQYF | TGCGCCAGCAGCATACAGGGTGGGGAGACCCAGTACTTC
- | TRBJ1-1 | TRBD1 | TRBV7-2 | CASSVRTGGLGEAFF | TGTGCCAGCAGCGTGCGGACAGGGGGCTTGGGTGAAGCTTTCTTT
- | TRBJ1-1 | - | TRBV7-2 | CASSLVGQNTEAFF | TGTGCCAGCAGCTTAGTTGGGCAGAACACTGAAGCTTTCTTT
many | TRBJ1-3 | - | TRBV5-6 | CASSSLRSGGNTIYF | TGTGCCAGCAGCTCCCTACGGAGTGGGGGAAACACCATATATTTT
few | TRBJ1-1 | - | TRBV4-1 | CASSQAQGLEAFF | TGCGCCAGCAGCCAAGCACAGGGTCTAGAAGCTTTCTTT
- | TRBJ1-6 | - | TRBV19 | CASSLVPGLDNSPLHF | TGTGCCAGTAGCCTCGTACCGGGTCTGGATAATTCACCCCTCCACTTT
once | TRBJ1-1 | - | TRBV2 | CASAAGIANTEAFF | TGTGCCAGCGCGGCAGGGATTGCGAACACTGAAGCTTTCTTT
- | TRBJ1-6 | - | TRBV2 | CASSAGGPGSSPLHF | TGTGCCAGCAGCGCAGGAGGCCCCGGGAGTTCACCCCTCCACTTT
- | TRBJ2-5 | TRBD2 | TRBV7-9 | CASSKGLVSETQYF | TGTGCCAGCAGCAAAGGACTAGTTAGTGAGACCCAGTACTTC
once | TRBJ2-1 | - | TRBV3-1/TRBV3-2 | CASSQDSAPYNEQFF | TGTGCCAGCAGCCAAGACAGTGCACCCTACAATGAGCAGTTCTTC
- | TRBJ1-5 | - | TRBV7-8 | CASSKQDSNQPQHF | TGTGCCAGCAGCAAACAGGACAGTAATCAGCCCCAGCATTTT
- | TRBJ1-5 | - | TRBV30 | CAWRTQGLQPQHF | TGTGCCTGGAGAACACAGGGATTACAGCCCCAGCATTTT
- | TRBJ2-7 | - | TRBV3-1/TRBV3-2 | CASSQVRDSSYEQYF | TGTGCCAGCAGCCAAGTCCGGGATAGCTCCTACGAGCAGTACTTC
- | TRBJ1-2 | - | TRBV7-8 | CASSLSTAFRETF | TGTGCCAGCAGCTTAAGTACTGCGTTTCGGGAAACCTTC
- | TRBJ1-2 | TRBD1 | TRBV10-3 | CAISEVGTVSNYGYTF | TGTGCCATCAGTGAAGTGGGGACAGTTTCTAACTATGGCTACACCTTC
- | TRBJ2-1 | - | TRBV7-8 | CASSQGLLRDWGQFF | TGTGCCAGCAGCCAAGGACTACTACGGGATTGGGGACAGTTCTTC
- | TRBJ1-2 | TRBD1 | TRBV2 | CASRRQTTGVYGYTF | TGTGCCAGCAGGCGTCAAACAACAGGGGTTTATGGCTACACCTTC
- | TRBJ1-2 | - | TRBV27 | CASSLQGTMGYTF | TGTGCCAGCAGTCTACAGGGTACGATGGGCTACACCTTC
many | TRBJ1-6 | TRBD1 | TRBV29-1 | CSGRTGDSSPLHF | TGCAGCGGAAGGACAGGGGACAGTTCACCCCTCCACTTT
- | TRBJ2-1 | TRBD1 | TRBV5-6 | CASMETGTYNEQFF | TGTGCCAGCATGGAGACAGGGACCTACAATGAGCAGTTCTTC
- | TRBJ2-7 | TRBD2 | TRBV19 | CASSQWGGEAYEQYF | TGTGCCAGTAGCCAATGGGGGGGAGAGGCCTACGAGCAGTACTTC
- | TRBJ1-3 | TRBD1 | TRBV14 | CASSLPGQAFSGNTIYF | TGTGCCAGCAGCCTCCCGGGACAGGCTTTCTCTGGAAACACCATATATTTT
- | TRBJ2-1 | - | TRBV2 | CASSELSGAYNEQFF | TGTGCCAGCAGTGAACTGTCGGGGGCCTACAATGAGCAGTTCTTC
- | TRBJ1-2 | - | TRBV28 | CASSSGQSYGYTF | TGTGCCAGTTCCAGCGGACAGAGCTATGGCTACACCTTC
- | TRBJ2-5 | - | TRBV4-3 | CASSRAVGSETQYF | TGCGCCAGCAGCCGAGCGGTTGGGTCAGAGACCCAGTACTTC
- | TRBJ1-5 | - | TRBV6-2/TRBV6-3 | CASSVIGGGNQPQHF | TGTGCCAGCAGTGTAATTGGGGGCGGCAATCAGCCCCAGCATTTT
- | TRBJ2-5 | TRBD1 | TRBV28 | CASSRTGTGKETQYF | TGTGCCAGCAGTCGTACCGGGACAGGGAAAGAGACCCAGTACTTC
- | TRBJ2-1 | TRBD1 | TRBV7-8 | CASSTGQGLPNEQFF | TGTGCCAGCAGCACGGGACAGGGGTTACCCAATGAGCAGTTCTTC
- | TRBJ2-1 | - | TRBV9 | CASSVAGERPFHEQFF | TGTGCCAGCAGCGTAGCCGGCGAGCGACCTTTCCATGAGCAGTTCTTC
- | TRBJ2-7 | - | TRBV27 | CASSPTLQGEQYF | TGTGCCAGCAGTCCGACACTTCAGGGGGAGCAGTACTTC
- | TRBJ2-1 | TRBD2 | TRBV5-5 | CASSFGTIAEQFF | TGTGCCAGCAGTTTCGGGACTATAGCTGAGCAGTTCTTC
once | TRBJ1-1 | - | TRBV6-5 | CASSLGVGSNTEAFF | TGTGCCAGCAGCCTAGGGGTAGGGTCGAACACTGAAGCTTTCTTT
- | TRBJ1-2 | TRBD1 | TRBV18 | CASSPLRQGAEGYTF | TGTGCCAGCTCACCACTACGACAGGGGGCAGAAGGCTACACCTTC
few | TRBJ2-3 | TRBD1 | TRBV28 | CASSLRQGAADTQYF | TGTGCCAGCAGTTTAAGACAGGGGGCTGCAGATACGCAGTATTTT
once | TRBJ1-2 | TRBD1 | TRBV5-1 | CASSLAQGQLYGYTF | TGCGCCAGCAGCTTGGCCCAGGGACAGCTCTATGGCTACACCTTC
- | TRBJ1-2 | - | TRBV28 | CASSSLPGRDGYTF | TGTGCCAGCAGTTCGCTCCCCGGGAGGGATGGCTACACCTTC
- | TRBJ1-5 | TRBD1 | TRBV28 | CASSLDRGENQPQHF | TGTGCCAGCAGCCTGGACAGGGGAGAAAATCAGCCCCAGCATTTT
- | TRBJ2-5 | TRBD2 | TRBV7-2 | CASSLVRAGGQETQYF | TGTGCCAGCAGCTTAGTGAGGGCGGGGGGACAAGAGACCCAGTACTTC
- | TRBJ2-1 | - | TRBV4-1 | CASSQDPDMAGYNEQFF | TGCGCCAGCAGCCAAGACCCCGACATGGCAGGGTACAATGAGCAGTTCTTC
few | TRBJ2-1 | - | TRBV11-2 | CASSLDNQYNEQFF | TGTGCCAGCAGCTTAGATAATCAGTACAATGAGCAGTTCTTC
- | TRBJ1-2 | TRBD1 | TRBV7-2 | CATRGVNRDRGGTNYGYTF | TGTGCCACCAGGGGAGTTAACCGGGACAGGGGAGGGACTAACTATGGCTACACCTTC
- | TRBJ1-5 | TRBD1 | TRBV7-9 | CASSLEGQQNQPQHF | TGTGCCAGCAGCTTAGAGGGACAGCAGAATCAGCCCCAGCATTTT
- | TRBJ1-5 | TRBD1 | TRBV24-1 | CATSDRDSYQPQHF | TGTGCCACCAGTGATCGGGACAGCTATCAGCCCCAGCATTTT
- | TRBJ2-1 | TRBD2 | TRBV27 | CASRSSGSVHNEQFF | TGTGCCAGCAGGTCTAGCGGGAGTGTCCACAATGAGCAGTTCTTC
- | TRBJ1-6 | TRBD1 | TRBV25-1 | CASSPQGTGNSPLHF | TGTGCCAGCAGTCCGCAGGGGACAGGGAATTCACCCCTCCACTTT
- | TRBJ1-5 | - | TRBV28 | CASSYFNQPQHF | TGTGCCAGCAGCTACTTCAATCAGCCCCAGCATTTT
- | TRBJ2-7 | - | TRBV20-1 | CSASPRQYQFAEQYF | TGCAGTGCTAGTCCACGACAGTATCAGTTTGCCGAGCAGTACTTC
- | TRBJ2-1 | TRBD1 | TRBV24-1 | CATSDPHLRQGTYNEQFF | TGTGCCACCAGTGACCCCCACCTACGACAGGGGACGTACAATGAGCAGTTCTTC